Below, 22 T cell receptor beta chains from the same sample are listed, as sequenced in a study of blood T cell repertoires in COVID-19. Produced via immunoSEQ multiplex PCR; TCRdb's table is partial and in-frame only. Of over 45,000 clones in the sample, over 85% were seen once. The sequenced sample was peripheral blood. These receptors were collected from a woman aged 80 or over with acute or convalescent COVID-19.

The genes are TRBV19 and TRBJ1-6; the match to TRBD1 covers 8 bases. Germline assignment: CDR1 LNHDA and CDR2 SQIVND (reference sequence). Trimming at V came to 6 bases and at J to 7 bases, leaving 11 bases not matched to a gene. The CDR3 contains 16 residues. The CDR3 loop reads CASSRITGGPNSPLHF. CDR3 in DNA: TGTGCCAGTAGCCGAATTACAGGGGGTCCCAATTCACCCCTCCACTTT.

The chain links TRBV2 to TRBJ1-1, with D possibly TRBD1 on 5 matching bases. This CDR3 has 15 amino acids. Germline V gives CDR1 SNHLY, CDR2 FYNNEI. V gave up 5 bases and J gave up 4 bases, with 17 bases separating them. The CDR3 loop is CASSYRGGGGTEAFF. The DNA for the CDR3 is TGTGCCAGCAGTTACCGGGGCGGGGGAGGCACTGAAGCTTTCTTT.

The rearrangement uses TRBV6-1 and TRBJ1-6; D is unclear. The CDR3 contains 10 residues. From germline, CDR1 is MNHNS and CDR2 SASEGT. The germline V and J ends were trimmed by 2 bases and 14 bases, with 4 bases remaining between them. In DNA form, the CDR3 reads TGTGCCAGCAGTGAATATTCCCTCCACTTT. This codes for CASSEYSLHF.

The V and J genes are TRBV28 and TRBJ2-4, with TRBD1 matching over 9 bases. The germline CDR1 and CDR2 sequences are MDHEN and SYDVKM. Germline trimming cut 6 bases from V and 4 bases from J; bases unmatched to any gene: 7. CDR3 size: 15 residues. CDR3 sequence reads: CASRVAGTGKNIQYF. CDR3 DNA sequence: TGTGCCAGCAGAGTCGCCGGGACAGGGAAAAACATTCAGTACTTC.

This sequence joins TRBV5-8 and TRBJ2-7; weak D call: TRBD1 (6 bases). This CDR3 comprises 13 residues. CDR1 and CDR2 (germline): SGHTS, YDEGEE. V dropped 5 bases and J dropped 2 bases, with 11 bases sitting between them. The CDR3 nucleotides read TGTGCCAGCAGTCCGGGACACCCCTACGAGCAGTACTTC. It encodes CASSPGHPYEQYF.

The chain links TRBV19 to TRBJ2-5, with TRBD2 identical over 10 bases. CDR3 size: 16 residues. Germline CDR1 reads LNHDA; CDR2 reads SQIVND (reference sequence). V lost 3 bases and J lost 1; bases outside the gene matches: 5. CDR3 coding DNA: TGTGCCAGTAGTATTAGCGGGGGGCTCCTCCAAGAGACCCAGTACTTC. Translated, it gives CASSISGGLLQETQYF. Complete variable domain (other parts from reference TRBV19 and TRBJ2-5): DGGITQSPKYLFRKEGQNVTLSCEQNLNHDAMYWYRQDPGQGLRLIYYSQIVNDFQKGDIAEGYSVSREKKESFPLTVTSAQKNPTAFYLCASSISGGLLQETQYFGPGTRLLVL.

The CDR3 sequence is CASSPQTGLNQPQHF. CDR3 DNA sequence: TGTGCCAGCTCACCACAGACGGGACTTAATCAGCCCCAGCATTTT. The genes are TRBV18 and TRBJ1-5; TRBD1 might be the D (5 bases). The CDR3 covers 15 residues. Trimming cost V 1 base and J 4 bases, with 11 bases left between them. Per germline, CDR1 KGHSH and CDR2 LQKENI.

The chain combines TRBV3-1 (or the pseudogene TRBV3-2) with TRBJ2-2, with 7 nucleotides matching TRBD2. The CDR3 spans 16 residues. Germline loops: CDR1 LGHDT, CDR2 YNNKEL (reference sequence). V shed 4 bases, J shed 7 bases, and the junction held 12 bases outside the gene matches. The CDR3: CASSPFSSGDGGELFF. As DNA, the CDR3 is TGTGCCAGCAGCCCGTTCTCAAGCGGGGACGGCGGGGAGCTGTTTTTT.

This clone occurred a few times. The chain has TRBV5-1 and TRBJ1-1; 9 bases are shared with TRBD1. CDR3 length equals 16 residues. After removal of 4 bases from V and 2 bases from J, the junction contained 9 bases not matched to a gene. Per germline, CDR1 SGHRS and CDR2 YFSETQ. The CDR3 sequence: CASSLRTGAANTEAFF. DNA of the CDR3: TGCGCCAGCAGCCTAAGGACAGGGGCCGCTAACACTGAAGCTTTCTTT.

The CDR3 is CASSGDSNTEAFF. The CDR3 region has the DNA TGTGCCAGCTCCGGGGACAGCAACACTGAAGCTTTCTTT. V is TRBV18 and J is TRBJ1-1; 7 bases agree with TRBD1. The CDR3 consists of 13 residues. Germline trimming cut 6 bases from V and 2 bases from J; bases unmatched to any gene: 3. Per the germline V gene, CDR1 is KGHSH and CDR2 is LQKENI.

This chain links TRBV5-1 with TRBJ2-1; the match to TRBD1 covers 7 bases. CDR1 SGHRS and CDR2 YFSETQ come from the germline V gene. The CDR3 runs to 14 residues. Losses at the gene ends were 5 bases for V and 1 base for J; bases not matched to a gene: 3. CDR3 protein: CASSSQGSYNEQFF. The CDR3 region has the DNA TGCGCCAGCAGTTCACAGGGGTCCTACAATGAGCAGTTCTTC.

The chain employs TRBV29-1 and TRBJ2-3, with 9 bases identical to TRBD2. Germline V CDR1 and CDR2: SQVTM, ANQGSEA. Germline trimming cut 2 bases from V and 5 bases from J; bases unmatched to any gene: 2. This CDR3 comprises 13 residues. The CDR3 here is CSVERGGGDTQYF. The CDR3, as DNA: TGCAGCGTTGAACGCGGGGGGGGAGATACGCAGTATTTT.

DNA for the CDR3: TGTGCCAGCAGCGACGACAGGGTCGCGAACACCGGGGAGCTGTTTTTT. It is translated as CASSDDRVANTGELFF. This chain joins TRBV7-9 and TRBJ2-2; 7 nucleotides align to TRBD1. Unmatched junction bases numbered 6, after V lost 5 bases and J lost 0 bases. Germline CDR1 and CDR2: SEHNR and FQNEAQ (reference sequence). The CDR3 contains 16 residues.

The rearrangement joins TRBV28 to TRBJ1-1; D is ambiguous. V dropped 2 bases and J dropped 3 bases, with 4 bases sitting between them. From germline, CDR1 is MDHEN and CDR2 SYDVKM. The CDR3 loop spans 12 amino acids. CDR3 amino acids: CASSLRDTEAFF. CDR3 DNA: TGTGCCAGCAGTTTACGAGACACTGAAGCTTTCTTT.

The gene calls are TRBV11-2 and TRBJ1-2; 8 nucleotides line up with TRBD1. V shed 4 bases, J shed 4 bases, and the junction held 11 bases outside the gene matches. The CDR3 spans 16 residues. The germline V gene has CDR1 SGHAT and CDR2 FQNNGV. Here the CDR3 reads CASSSLTPQGGYGYTF. Written as DNA, the CDR3 is TGTGCCAGCAGCTCACTTACTCCACAGGGGGGCTATGGCTACACCTTC.

This clone was seen just once. This chain uses TRBV19 with TRBJ1-2, with 10 bases aligning to TRBD1. CDR3 size: 13 residues. Germline-derived CDR1 and CDR2 are LNHDA and SQIVND (reference sequence). V lost 7 bases and J lost 8; bases outside the gene matches: 7. The CDR3 sequence: CASTAGTGVGYTF. CDR3 nucleotides: TGTGCCAGTACCGCCGGGACAGGGGTCGGCTACACCTTC. The full variable domain, rest sourced from reference TRBV19 and TRBJ1-2, is DGGITQSPKYLFRKEGQNVTLSCEQNLNHDAMYWYRQDPGQGLRLIYYSQIVNDFQKGDIAEGYSVSREKKESFPLTVTSAQKNPTAFYLCASTAGTGVGYTFGSGTRLTVV.

The V gene is TRBV7-9, the J gene TRBJ2-2, with D uncertain. Germline assignment: CDR1 SEHNR and CDR2 FQNEAQ (reference sequence). V lost 5 bases to trimming and J lost 8 bases, with 12 bases between them. The CDR3 sequence is 13 residues long. For the CDR3, the DNA is TGTGCCAGCAGCCCCACCGTTGCGGGGGAGCTGTTTTTT. It translates to CASSPTVAGELFF.

The J gene is TRBJ2-6, the V gene TRBV19; D uncertain. CDR1 LNHDA and CDR2 SQIVND come from the germline V gene (reference sequence). The ends were cut back, 10 bases at V and 0 bases at J, with 7 bases in the middle. The CDR3 is 13 residues long. The CDR3 sequence: CATKPSGANVLTF. CDR3 in DNA: TGTGCCACAAAGCCCTCTGGGGCCAACGTCCTGACTTTC.

The chain has TRBV29-1 and TRBJ2-2, with D perhaps TRBD1 (8 bases). Germline assignment: CDR1 SQVTM and CDR2 ANQGSEA. The CDR3 runs to 17 residues. Deletions cut 6 bases from V and 3 bases from J, with 23 bases between. Here the CDR3 reads CSVREARGHGDTGELFF. The CDR3 DNA is TGCAGCGTCCGGGAGGCCAGGGGGCACGGAGACACCGGGGAGCTGTTTTTT.

This chain links TRBV29-1 with TRBJ1-2; 10 nucleotides align to TRBD1. Germline V gene lookup returns CDR1 SQVTM and CDR2 ANQGSEA. The CDR3 is 13 amino acids. The ends lost 6 bases at V and 4 bases at J; junction bases unmatched: 5. CDR3 in amino acids: CSVPRDRGYGYTF. CDR3 bases: TGCAGCGTACCCCGGGACAGGGGCTATGGCTACACCTTC. The full variable domain, with the rest looked up from reference TRBV29-1 and TRBJ1-2, is SAVISQKPSRDICQRGTSLTIQCQVDSQVTMMFWYRQQPGQSLTLIATANQGSEATYESGFVIDKFPISRPNLTFSTLTVSNMSPEDSSIYLCSVPRDRGYGYTFGSGTRLTVV.

The rearrangement links TRBV19 to TRBJ2-3; 10 nucleotides agree with TRBD1. V shed 6 bases and J 1 base; nucleotides not matched to a gene: 10. This CDR3 is built from 17 residues. In germline, CDR1 is LNHDA, CDR2 SQIVND (reference sequence). The CDR3 DNA reads as TGTGCCAGTAGAAAAGGACAGGGGGGATCGCGCACAGATACGCAGTATTTT. Its protein is CASRKGQGGSRTDTQYF.

The chain employs TRBV6-6 and TRBJ1-4, with 9 bases aligning to TRBD1. The CDR3 is made up of 16 amino acids. CDR1 and CDR2 from the germline V gene are MNHNY and SVGAGI (reference sequence). Losses at the gene ends were 4 bases for V and 7 bases for J; bases not matched to a gene: 10. The CDR3 spells CASSSEQDRGREKLFF. The DNA for the CDR3 is TGTGCCAGCAGTTCCGAGCAGGACAGGGGTCGTGAAAAACTGTTTTTT.